The present T cell receptor beta chain was sequenced within a study of T-cell reconstitution after alpha-beta-depleted transplantation in children. A library of TCRbeta sequences, prepared with unique molecular identifiers, was generated. From the PCR reads, TCRdb called clonotypes with MiXCR, one entry per CDR3 protein. The table includes over 550,000 distinct CDR3 sequences, roughly 10% detected once. The V gene's germline CDR1 is SQVTM and CDR2 ANQGSEA. This CDR3 spans 14 amino acids. V was pared by 7 bases and J by 4 bases, with 18 bases between. V gene TRBV29-1 combines with J gene TRBJ2-3; possibly TRBD1 for D (7 bases). The sample was PBMCs from the stem cell graft donor, taken from the stem cell graft. The TCR was taken from a human donor who donated a stem cell graft to a child with acute myeloid leukemia. CDR3 sequence: CSAVGQGGADTQYF. The DNA for the CDR3 is TGCAGCGCCGTCGGGCAGGGGGGAGCAGATACGCAGTATTTT.